The table lists the clone carrying this T cell receptor (beta chain) with a few counts. These data belong to a study of T cells in Graves' hyperthyroidism and ophthalmopathy. RNA transcripts provided the source from which TCR beta CDR3 regions were amplified. The HTBI primer set served for first-round RT-PCR of the TCR CDR3. TCRdb ran MiXCR on the multiplex PCR reads and lists one entry per CDR3 protein. The table lists hundreds of thousands of distinct CDR3 sequences, more than 30% of them singletons. Clinical symptoms, serum thyroxine, TRAb, thyroid ultrasound and orbital computed tomography established diagnosis. The CDR3 has 16 amino acids. Losses at the gene ends were 1 base for V and 2 bases for J; bases not matched to a gene: 7. Germline CDR1 reads SGHAT; CDR2 reads FQNNGV.

This receptor was identified in a young man with Graves' hyperthyroidism. The chain combines TRBV11-2 with TRBJ1-1; 7 nucleotides align to TRBD1. Sequencing was performed on blood. The CDR3 loop reads CASSLGRDSLNTEAFF. The CDR3 nucleotides are TGTGCCAGCAGCTTAGGACGGGACAGCTTAAACACTGAAGCTTTCTTT.